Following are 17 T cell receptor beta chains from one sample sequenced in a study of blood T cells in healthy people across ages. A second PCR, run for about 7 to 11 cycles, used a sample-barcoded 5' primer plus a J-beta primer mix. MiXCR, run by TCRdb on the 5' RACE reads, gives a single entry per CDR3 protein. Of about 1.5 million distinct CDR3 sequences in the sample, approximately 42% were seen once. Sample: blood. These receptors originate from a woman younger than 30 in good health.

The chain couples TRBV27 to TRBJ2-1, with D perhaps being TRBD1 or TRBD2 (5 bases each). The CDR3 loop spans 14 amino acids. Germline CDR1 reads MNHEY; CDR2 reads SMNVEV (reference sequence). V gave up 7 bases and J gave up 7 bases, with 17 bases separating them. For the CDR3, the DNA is TGTGCCAGCAATGGGGACCTGGCCGGTAATGAGCAGTTCTTC. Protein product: CASNGDLAGNEQFF.

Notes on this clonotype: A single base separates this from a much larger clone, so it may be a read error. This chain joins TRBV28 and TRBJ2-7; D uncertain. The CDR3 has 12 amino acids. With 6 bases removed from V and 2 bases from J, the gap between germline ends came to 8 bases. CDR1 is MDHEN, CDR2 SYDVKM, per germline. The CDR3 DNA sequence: TGTGCCAGCAGGCCAGACCCCTACGAGCAGTACTTC. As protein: CASRPDPYEQYF.

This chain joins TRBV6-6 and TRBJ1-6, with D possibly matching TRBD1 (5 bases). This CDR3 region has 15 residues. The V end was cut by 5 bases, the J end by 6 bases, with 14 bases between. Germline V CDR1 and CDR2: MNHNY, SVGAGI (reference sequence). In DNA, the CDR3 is TGTGCCAGCAGTCCCTCCGAAAGGGGTAATTCACCCCTCCACTTT. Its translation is CASSPSERGNSPLHF.

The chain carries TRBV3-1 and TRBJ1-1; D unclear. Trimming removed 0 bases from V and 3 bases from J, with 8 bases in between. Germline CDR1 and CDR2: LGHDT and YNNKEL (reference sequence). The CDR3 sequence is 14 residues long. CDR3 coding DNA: TGTGCCAGCAGCCAAGATCTCCGGGACACTGAAGCTTTCTTT. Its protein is CASSQDLRDTEAFF. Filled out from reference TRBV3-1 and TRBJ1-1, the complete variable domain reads DTAVSQTPKYLVTQMGNDKSIKCEQNLGHDTMYWYKQDSKKFLKIMFSYNNKELIINETVPNRFSPKSPDKAHLNLHINSLELGDSAVYFCASSQDLRDTEAFFGQGTRLTVV.

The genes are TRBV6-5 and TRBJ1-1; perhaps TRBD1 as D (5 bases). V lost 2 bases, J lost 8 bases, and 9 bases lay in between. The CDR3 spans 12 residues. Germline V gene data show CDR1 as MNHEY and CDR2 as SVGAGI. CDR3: CASSYVGAEAFF. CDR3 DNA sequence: TGTGCCAGCAGTTACGTCGGGGCAGAAGCTTTCTTT.

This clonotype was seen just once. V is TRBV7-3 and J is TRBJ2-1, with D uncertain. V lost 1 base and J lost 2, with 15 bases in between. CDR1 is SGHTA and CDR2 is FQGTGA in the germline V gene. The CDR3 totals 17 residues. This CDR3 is CASSLMAESPPYNEQFF. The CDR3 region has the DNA TGTGCCAGCAGCTTAATGGCGGAATCGCCTCCCTACAATGAGCAGTTCTTC. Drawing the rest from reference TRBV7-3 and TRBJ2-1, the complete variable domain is GAGVSQTPSNKVTEKGKYVELRCDPISGHTALYWYRQSLGQGPEFLIYFQGTGAADDSGLPNDRFFAVRPEGSVSTLKIQRTERGDSAVYLCASSLMAESPPYNEQFFGPGTRLTVL.

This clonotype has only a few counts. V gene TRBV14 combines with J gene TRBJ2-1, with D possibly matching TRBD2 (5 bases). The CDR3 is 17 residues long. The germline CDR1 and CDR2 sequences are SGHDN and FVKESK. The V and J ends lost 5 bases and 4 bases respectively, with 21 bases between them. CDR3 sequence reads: CASSSLDYNKLYNEQFF. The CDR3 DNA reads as TGTGCCAGCAGCTCTCTAGACTACAACAAACTTTACAATGAGCAGTTCTTC.

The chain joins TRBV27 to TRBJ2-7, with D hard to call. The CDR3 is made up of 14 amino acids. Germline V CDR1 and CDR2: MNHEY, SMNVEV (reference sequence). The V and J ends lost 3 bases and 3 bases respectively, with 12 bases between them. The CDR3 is CASSFLGGFYEQYF. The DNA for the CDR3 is TGTGCCAGCAGTTTTCTAGGCGGCTTCTACGAGCAGTACTTC.

CDR3 loop: CSVLLETCEQYF. CDR3 DNA sequence: TGCAGCGTCCTACTGGAGACCTGCGAGCAGTACTTC. The J gene is TRBJ2-7, the V gene TRBV29-1; D unresolved. Germline V CDR1 and CDR2: SQVTM, ANQGSEA. V was trimmed by 6 bases and J by 6 bases, leaving 15 bases between them. CDR3 length: 12 residues.

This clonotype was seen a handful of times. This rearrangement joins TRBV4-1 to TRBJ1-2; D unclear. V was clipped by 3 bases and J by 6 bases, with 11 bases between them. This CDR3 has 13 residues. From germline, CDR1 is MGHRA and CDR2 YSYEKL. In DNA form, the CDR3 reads TGCGCCAGCAGCCATTTACTGTACGATGGCTACACCTTC. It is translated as CASSHLLYDGYTF.

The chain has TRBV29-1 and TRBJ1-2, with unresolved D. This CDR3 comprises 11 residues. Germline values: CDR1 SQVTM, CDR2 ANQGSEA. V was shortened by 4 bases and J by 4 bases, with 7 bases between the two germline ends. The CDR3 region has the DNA TGCAGCGTTGCGACCACCTATGGCTACACCTTC. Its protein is CSVATTYGYTF.

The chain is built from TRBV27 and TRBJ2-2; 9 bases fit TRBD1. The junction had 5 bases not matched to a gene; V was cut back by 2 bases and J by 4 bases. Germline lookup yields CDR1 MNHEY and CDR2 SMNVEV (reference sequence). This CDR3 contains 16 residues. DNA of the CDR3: TGTGCCAGCAGTTTAAGACAGGGGGGGATCACCGGGGAGCTGTTTTTT. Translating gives CASSLRQGGITGELFF.

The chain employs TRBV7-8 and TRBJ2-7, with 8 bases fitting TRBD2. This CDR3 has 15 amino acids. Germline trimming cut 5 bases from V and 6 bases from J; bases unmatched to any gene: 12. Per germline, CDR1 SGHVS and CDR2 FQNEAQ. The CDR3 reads CASSLRGGGPCEQYF. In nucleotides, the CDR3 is TGTGCCAGCAGCCTCCGGGGGGGAGGGCCTTGCGAGCAGTACTTC.

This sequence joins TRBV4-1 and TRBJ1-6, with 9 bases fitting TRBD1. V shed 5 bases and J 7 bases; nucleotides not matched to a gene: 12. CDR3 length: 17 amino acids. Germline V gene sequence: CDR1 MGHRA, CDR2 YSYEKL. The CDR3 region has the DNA TGCGCCAGCAGCAGACACGGGGGGACAGGGATGAATTCACCCCTCCACTTT. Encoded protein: CASSRHGGTGMNSPLHF.

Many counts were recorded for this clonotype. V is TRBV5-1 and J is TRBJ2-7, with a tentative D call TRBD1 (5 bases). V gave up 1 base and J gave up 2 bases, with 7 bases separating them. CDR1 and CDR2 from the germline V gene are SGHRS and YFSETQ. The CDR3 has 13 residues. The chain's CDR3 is CASSLLDTYEQYF. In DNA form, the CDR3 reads TGCGCCAGCAGCTTGCTGGACACCTACGAGCAGTACTTC. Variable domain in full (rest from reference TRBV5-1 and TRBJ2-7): KAGVTQTPRYLIKTRGQQVTLSCSPISGHRSVSWYQQTPGQGLQFLFEYFSETQRNKGNFPGRFSGRQFSNSRSEMNVSTLELGDSALYLCASSLLDTYEQYFGPGTRLTVT.

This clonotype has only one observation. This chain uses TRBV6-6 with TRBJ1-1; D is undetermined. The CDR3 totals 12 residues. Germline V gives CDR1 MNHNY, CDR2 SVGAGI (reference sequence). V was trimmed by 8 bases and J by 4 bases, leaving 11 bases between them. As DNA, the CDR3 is TGTGCCAGCGTTTCGGTAGCCACTGAAGCTTTCTTT. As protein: CASVSVATEAFF.

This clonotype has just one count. CDR3 DNA sequence: TGTGCCAGCAGCACCGGACTAGCGGGATCACTCGGGGAGCTGTTTTTT. Its translation is CASSTGLAGSLGELFF. The chain couples TRBV7-2 to TRBJ2-2, with TRBD2 identical over 12 bases. Germline CDR1 and CDR2: SGHTA and FQGNSA. With 5 bases clipped from V and 7 bases from J, the junction kept 8 bases outside the gene matches. There are 16 residues in the CDR3.